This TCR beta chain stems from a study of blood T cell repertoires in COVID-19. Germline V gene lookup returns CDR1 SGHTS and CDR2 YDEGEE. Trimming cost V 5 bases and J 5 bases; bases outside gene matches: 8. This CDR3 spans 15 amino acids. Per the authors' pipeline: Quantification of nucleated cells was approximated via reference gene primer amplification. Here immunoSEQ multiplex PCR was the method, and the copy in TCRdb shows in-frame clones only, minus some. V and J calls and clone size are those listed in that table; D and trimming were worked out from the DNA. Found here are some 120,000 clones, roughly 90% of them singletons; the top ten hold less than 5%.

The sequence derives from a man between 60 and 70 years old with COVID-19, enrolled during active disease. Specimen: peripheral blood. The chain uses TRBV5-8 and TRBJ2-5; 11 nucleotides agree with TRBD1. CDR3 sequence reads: CASRTGTGGRETQYF. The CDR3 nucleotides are TGTGCCAGCAGGACCGGGACAGGGGGACGCGAGACCCAGTACTTC.